This TCR beta chain was documented in a study of T cells after yellow fever vaccination. Study outcomes and limitations: Repertoires obtained by FACS sorting could include abundant clonotypes that entered as contaminants from the bulk population.

With respect to this clonotype: Its antigen is unidentified.

TCRdb processed the 5' RACE reads anew with MiXCR; each CDR3 protein has one entry. Of hundreds of thousands of distinct CDR3 sequences listed, around 3.9% are singletons. The input for sequencing was PBMCs, taken on the day of the yellow fever booster vaccination. This sequence originates from a young man who received the YFV17D yellow fever vaccine.

The CDR3 DNA is TGTGCCATCAGTGAGACAGGACGGTCCTATGGCTACACCTTC. Translation gives CAISETGRSYGYTF. The chain joins TRBV10-3 to TRBJ1-2; D may be TRBD1 (5 bases). This CDR3 comprises 14 residues. Germline-derived CDR1 and CDR2 are ENHRY and SYGVKD. V was clipped by 2 bases and J by 4 bases, with 11 bases between them.